These T cell receptor beta chains were read from a single sample in a study of cytomegalovirus exposure and HLA in healthy donors. Here immunoSEQ multiplex PCR was the method, and the copy in TCRdb shows in-frame clones only, minus some. This table has 150,000 to 200,000 clones, 76% appearing once. The specimen sequenced was PBMCs. The origin of the receptors is a man aged 18-30 years in good health and CMV-seronegative. The CDR3 runs from the conserved cysteine through the conserved F or W. A D gene is named only where the DNA matches it firmly. Expanded clones get a size class; other rows say once, few or many, or leave the size out.

CDR3 length: 15
D gene: TRBD2
clone size: -
V gene: TRBV6-5
J gene: TRBJ2-7
CDR3 DNA: TGTGCCAGCAGTTACCTGGGCGGGAGGGCCTCCGAGCAGTACTTC
CDR3 protein: CASSYLGGRASEQYF

CDR3 length: 13
D gene: -
clone size: -
V gene: TRBV27
J gene: TRBJ1-6
CDR3 DNA: TGTGCCAGCAGTTTGGACAATCTCTCACCCCTCCACTTT
CDR3 protein: CASSLDNLSPLHF

CDR3 length: 14
D gene: TRBD1
clone size: -
V gene: TRBV5-1
J gene: TRBJ2-7
CDR3 DNA: TGCGCCAGCAGCTTGGGGGACAGGAGGTACGAGCAGTACTTC
CDR3 protein: CASSLGDRRYEQYF

CDR3 length: 14
D gene: TRBD1
clone size: -
V gene: TRBV29-1
J gene: TRBJ1-1
CDR3 DNA: TGCAGCGTTTTGGAGGGGGACAGGGGAGGTGAAGCTTTCTTT
CDR3 protein: CSVLEGDRGGEAFF

CDR3 length: 20
D gene: TRBD1
clone size: -
V gene: TRBV6-4
J gene: TRBJ1-2
CDR3 DNA: TGTGCCAGCAGTGCCACCCTAGAGGGTCTCCTCTCAGGGGGCAACTATGGCTACACCTTC
CDR3 protein: CASSATLEGLLSGGNYGYTF

CDR3 length: 15
D gene: -
clone size: -
V gene: TRBV6-5
J gene: TRBJ1-5
CDR3 DNA: TGTGCCAGCAGTGGGGGGGGCTTTGCTGGTCAGCCCCAGCATTTT
CDR3 protein: CASSGGGFAGQPQHF

CDR3 length: 15
D gene: -
clone size: -
V gene: TRBV19
J gene: TRBJ1-5
CDR3 DNA: TGTGCCAGTAGTATCTTCGCAGATAGCAATCAGCCCCAGCATTTT
CDR3 protein: CASSIFADSNQPQHF

CDR3 length: 15
D gene: -
clone size: -
V gene: TRBV10-3
J gene: TRBJ1-1
CDR3 DNA: TGTGCCATCAGCGGGCGGGGGGCTTCGAACACTGAAGCTTTCTTT
CDR3 protein: CAISGRGASNTEAFF

CDR3 length: 16
D gene: TRBD2
clone size: -
V gene: TRBV2
J gene: TRBJ2-7
CDR3 DNA: TGTGCCAGCAGCGCCCCGAGGGGCGGGAGCTCCTACGAGCAGTACTTC
CDR3 protein: CASSAPRGGSSYEQYF

CDR3 length: 14
D gene: -
clone size: -
V gene: TRBV7-9
J gene: TRBJ1-5
CDR3 DNA: TGTGCCAGCAGCACCGAGGGTGTCAATCAGCCCCAGCATTTT
CDR3 protein: CASSTEGVNQPQHF

CDR3 length: 12
D gene: -
clone size: -
V gene: TRBV6-1
J gene: TRBJ1-2
CDR3 DNA: TGTGCCAGCCTCCGGGGAGCGGATGGCTACACCTTC
CDR3 protein: CASLRGADGYTF

CDR3 length: 14
D gene: -
clone size: -
V gene: TRBV28
J gene: TRBJ2-7
CDR3 DNA: TGTGCCAGCAGGCCCGGGGACTTCCTTCGCGAGCAGTACTTC
CDR3 protein: CASRPGDFLREQYF

CDR3 length: 15
D gene: TRBD1
clone size: once
V gene: TRBV10-3
J gene: TRBJ1-3
CDR3 DNA: TGTGCCATCAGTGAGCGGGACAGGGGAGGAAACACCATATATTTT
CDR3 protein: CAISERDRGGNTIYF

CDR3 length: 16
D gene: TRBD1
clone size: -
V gene: TRBV30
J gene: TRBJ1-2
CDR3 DNA: TGTGCCTGGAGTCCCGGGACAGGGCGAGGAGGCCATGGCTACACCTTC
CDR3 protein: CAWSPGTGRGGHGYTF

CDR3 length: 13
D gene: -
clone size: -
V gene: TRBV10-1
J gene: TRBJ1-4
CDR3 DNA: TGCGCCAGCAGTGGCGGGATAAATGAAAAACTGTTTTTT
CDR3 protein: CASSGGINEKLFF

CDR3 length: 15
D gene: TRBD1
clone size: -
V gene: TRBV27
J gene: TRBJ1-6
CDR3 DNA: TGTGCCAGCAGTGCCATCCAGGACAGGCGATCACCCCTCCACTTT
CDR3 protein: CASSAIQDRRSPLHF

CDR3 length: 15
D gene: TRBD1
clone size: -
V gene: TRBV15
J gene: TRBJ2-3
CDR3 DNA: TGTGCCACCAGCAGAACAGGGGGAGGAGCAGATACGCAGTATTTT
CDR3 protein: CATSRTGGGADTQYF

CDR3 length: 13
D gene: -
clone size: -
V gene: TRBV30
J gene: TRBJ2-3
CDR3 DNA: TGTGCCTGGAGTGTGCGAATGGCAGATACGCAGTATTTT
CDR3 protein: CAWSVRMADTQYF

CDR3 length: 15
D gene: -
clone size: -
V gene: TRBV9
J gene: TRBJ2-5
CDR3 DNA: TGTGCCAGCAGCGCCTCGGGCATTCGAGGGGAGACCCAGTACTTC
CDR3 protein: CASSASGIRGETQYF

CDR3 length: 16
D gene: -
clone size: -
V gene: TRBV19
J gene: TRBJ1-1
CDR3 DNA: TGTGCCAGTAGTATAGATAACGTACGGTGGAACACTGAAGCTTTCTTT
CDR3 protein: CASSIDNVRWNTEAFF

CDR3 length: 14
D gene: -
clone size: -
V gene: TRBV27
J gene: TRBJ2-2
CDR3 DNA: TGTGCCAGCAGTTTAGTGGACTTGGCCGGGGAGCTGTTTTTT
CDR3 protein: CASSLVDLAGELFF

CDR3 length: 15
D gene: TRBD1
clone size: -
V gene: TRBV5-1
J gene: TRBJ2-7
CDR3 DNA: TGCGCCAGCAGCTTGGGTGGACAGGGGGCCTACGAGCAGTACTTC
CDR3 protein: CASSLGGQGAYEQYF

CDR3 length: 16
D gene: TRBD1
clone size: -
V gene: TRBV10-3
J gene: TRBJ2-4
CDR3 DNA: TGTGCCATCAGTGAAGAGGGACAGGGGTTGGAAAACATTCAGTACTTC
CDR3 protein: CAISEEGQGLENIQYF

CDR3 length: 13
D gene: -
clone size: -
V gene: TRBV7-2
J gene: TRBJ2-1
CDR3 DNA: TGTGCCAGCAGCTCGACACGGTTAGACGAGCAGTTCTTC
CDR3 protein: CASSSTRLDEQFF

CDR3 length: 14
D gene: -
clone size: -
V gene: TRBV6-5
J gene: TRBJ1-5
CDR3 DNA: TGTGCCAGCAGTTACCTAGGCAGCAATCAGCCCCAGCATTTT
CDR3 protein: CASSYLGSNQPQHF

CDR3 length: 13
D gene: -
clone size: -
V gene: TRBV28
J gene: TRBJ1-2
CDR3 DNA: TGTGCCAGCAGCCTCGGGGGGGGCTATGGCTACACCTTC
CDR3 protein: CASSLGGGYGYTF

CDR3 length: 16
D gene: TRBD1
clone size: -
V gene: TRBV27
J gene: TRBJ2-7
CDR3 DNA: TGTGCCAGCAGTTCCGAACAAAGGACAGGGTCCTACGAGCAGTACTTC
CDR3 protein: CASSSEQRTGSYEQYF

CDR3 length: 14
D gene: -
clone size: -
V gene: TRBV25-1
J gene: TRBJ1-4
CDR3 DNA: TGTGCCAGCAGTGAACTTGCAACTAATGAAAAACTGTTTTTT
CDR3 protein: CASSELATNEKLFF

CDR3 length: 16
D gene: TRBD1
clone size: -
V gene: TRBV5-1
J gene: TRBJ1-4
CDR3 DNA: TGCGCCAGCAGCTTCCAGGGGGCGGGGGGGAATGAAAAACTGTTTTTT
CDR3 protein: CASSFQGAGGNEKLFF

CDR3 length: 13
D gene: TRBD1
clone size: -
V gene: TRBV10-3
J gene: TRBJ1-2
CDR3 DNA: TGTGCCATCACCTTGGGACAGCGCTATGGCTACACCTTC
CDR3 protein: CAITLGQRYGYTF

CDR3 length: 17
D gene: -
clone size: -
V gene: TRBV15
J gene: TRBJ2-7
CDR3 DNA: TGTGCCACCAGCAGAGATCGGGGCAGGGGCCTAACCTACGAGCAGTACTTC
CDR3 protein: CATSRDRGRGLTYEQYF